The rows below give T cell receptor beta chains drawn from one sample of a study of blood T cells in healthy people across ages. Each CDR3 protein is one row after TCRdb ran MiXCR on the 5' RACE reads. The data contain approximately 1.5 million distinct CDR3 sequences, approximately 32% of them singletons. Sequenced sample: blood. The origin of the receptors is a woman aged 30 to 39 in good health. Both conserved end residues are part of each CDR3. The order of the fields is V gene, clone size, CDR3 length, J gene, D gene, CDR3 protein, CDR3 DNA. D genes are given only for firm matches. Clone size, where shown, is once, few, many, or a class for clones that have expanded.

v_call: TRBV29-1
clone_size: .
cdr3_length: 10
j_call: TRBJ1-2
d_call: .
cdr3_aa: CSVDGPNYTF
cdr3_nt: TGCAGCGTTGATGGGCCTAACTACACCTTC

v_call: TRBV7-2
clone_size: many
cdr3_length: 17
j_call: TRBJ2-3
d_call: .
cdr3_aa: CASSLVGMGLGTDTQYF
cdr3_nt: TGTGCCAGCAGCTTAGTCGGGATGGGACTCGGCACAGATACGCAGTATTTT

v_call: TRBV29-1
clone_size: many
cdr3_length: 20
j_call: TRBJ2-7
d_call: TRBD1
cdr3_aa: CSVEDSFKIGQGPSHYEQYF
cdr3_nt: TGCAGCGTTGAAGATTCCTTCAAGATTGGACAGGGGCCCAGTCATTACGAGCAGTACTTC

v_call: TRBV4-2
clone_size: .
cdr3_length: 14
j_call: TRBJ1-1
d_call: .
cdr3_aa: CASSQELQNTEAFF
cdr3_nt: TGTGCCAGCAGCCAAGAACTACAGAACACTGAAGCTTTCTTT

v_call: TRBV9
clone_size: many
cdr3_length: 16
j_call: TRBJ2-1
d_call: TRBD1
cdr3_aa: CASSPRTGISYNEQFF
cdr3_nt: TGTGCCAGCAGCCCCCGGACAGGGATATCCTACAATGAGCAGTTCTTC

v_call: TRBV20-1
clone_size: many
cdr3_length: 13
j_call: TRBJ2-5
d_call: TRBD2
cdr3_aa: CSADGAGVETQYF
cdr3_nt: TGCAGTGCTGACGGGGCGGGGGTCGAGACCCAGTACTTC

v_call: TRBV7-9
clone_size: few
cdr3_length: 15
j_call: TRBJ2-7
d_call: .
cdr3_aa: CASSFRQTGSHEQYF
cdr3_nt: TGTGCCAGCAGCTTCCGACAGACCGGGAGTCACGAGCAGTACTTC

v_call: TRBV3-1
clone_size: .
cdr3_length: 16
j_call: TRBJ2-5
d_call: .
cdr3_aa: CASSQDRPGRLEAQYF
cdr3_nt: TGTGCCAGCAGCCAAGATCGGCCAGGGCGTTTGGAGGCCCAGTACTTC

v_call: TRBV20-1
clone_size: few
cdr3_length: 13
j_call: TRBJ2-5
d_call: .
cdr3_aa: CSARDAASWTQYF
cdr3_nt: TGCAGTGCTAGAGATGCGGCCAGTTGGACCCAGTACTTC

v_call: TRBV27
clone_size: .
cdr3_length: 17
j_call: TRBJ2-7
d_call: .
cdr3_aa: CAGSLFPRAGHSYEQYF
cdr3_nt: TGTGCCGGCAGTTTATTCCCCCGGGCGGGACACTCCTACGAGCAGTACTTC

v_call: TRBV5-6
clone_size: few
cdr3_length: 16
j_call: TRBJ2-6
d_call: .
cdr3_aa: CASSLRRTSGANVLTF
cdr3_nt: TGTGCCAGCAGCTTGCGACGGACCTCTGGGGCCAACGTCCTGACTTTC

v_call: TRBV6-6
clone_size: few
cdr3_length: 16
j_call: TRBJ2-7
d_call: TRBD2
cdr3_aa: CASRDKSSGRPYEQYF
cdr3_nt: TGTGCCAGCAGGGATAAGTCTAGCGGGAGGCCCTACGAGCAGTACTTC

v_call: TRBV6-2/TRBV6-3
clone_size: .
cdr3_length: 14
j_call: TRBJ1-2
d_call: .
cdr3_aa: CASSLTRQNYGYTF
cdr3_nt: TGTGCCAGCAGTCTCACACGACAGAACTATGGCTACACCTTC

v_call: TRBV5-1
clone_size: few
cdr3_length: 12
j_call: TRBJ1-1
d_call: .
cdr3_aa: CASSLKDTEAFF
cdr3_nt: TGCGCCAGCAGCTTGAAAGACACTGAAGCTTTCTTT

v_call: TRBV12-3/TRBV12-4
clone_size: few
cdr3_length: 14
j_call: TRBJ1-1
d_call: .
cdr3_aa: CASRGGMGNTEAFF
cdr3_nt: TGTGCCAGCAGGGGGGGTATGGGAAACACTGAAGCTTTCTTT

v_call: TRBV28
clone_size: few
cdr3_length: 12
j_call: TRBJ1-5
d_call: .
cdr3_aa: CASSLISQPQHF
cdr3_nt: TGTGCCAGCAGCTTGATTAGTCAGCCCCAGCATTTT

v_call: TRBV4-1
clone_size: .
cdr3_length: 13
j_call: TRBJ1-3
d_call: .
cdr3_aa: CASSPVMGNTIYF
cdr3_nt: TGCGCCAGCAGCCCCGTCATGGGAAACACCATATATTTT

v_call: TRBV5-1
clone_size: .
cdr3_length: 16
j_call: TRBJ2-3
d_call: .
cdr3_aa: CASSLDPGFSSDTQYF
cdr3_nt: TGCGCCAGCAGCTTGGATCCGGGGTTCAGCTCAGATACGCAGTATTTT

v_call: TRBV4-1
clone_size: .
cdr3_length: 15
j_call: TRBJ2-3
d_call: TRBD2
cdr3_aa: CASGTSGGGTDTQYF
cdr3_nt: TGCGCCAGCGGGACTAGCGGGGGGGGCACAGATACGCAGTATTTT

v_call: TRBV6-1
clone_size: .
cdr3_length: 12
j_call: TRBJ2-1
d_call: .
cdr3_aa: CASSETGYEQFF
cdr3_nt: TGTGCCAGCAGTGAAACAGGGTACGAGCAGTTCTTC

v_call: TRBV25-1
clone_size: few
cdr3_length: 17
j_call: TRBJ1-6
d_call: .
cdr3_aa: CASSGPKRQVRRSPLHF
cdr3_nt: TGTGCCAGCAGTGGCCCCAAACGACAGGTGCGACGATCACCCCTCCACTTT

v_call: TRBV6-2/TRBV6-3
clone_size: .
cdr3_length: 15
j_call: TRBJ1-1
d_call: .
cdr3_aa: CASSYSGRVNTEAFF
cdr3_nt: TGTGCCAGCAGTTACTCTGGCAGAGTGAACACTGAAGCTTTCTTT

v_call: TRBV19
clone_size: few
cdr3_length: 18
j_call: TRBJ2-7
d_call: TRBD1
cdr3_aa: CASSIEAPGSGQGYEQYF
cdr3_nt: TGTGCCAGTAGTATAGAAGCTCCCGGATCGGGACAGGGATACGAGCAGTACTTC

v_call: TRBV5-1
clone_size: few
cdr3_length: 13
j_call: TRBJ2-1
d_call: .
cdr3_aa: CASSVLGIIEQFF
cdr3_nt: TGCGCCAGCAGCGTCCTCGGGATTATTGAGCAGTTCTTC

v_call: TRBV20-1
clone_size: .
cdr3_length: 13
j_call: TRBJ1-2
d_call: .
cdr3_aa: CSASTGGNYGYTF
cdr3_nt: TGCAGTGCTTCCACCGGGGGGAACTATGGCTACACCTTC

v_call: TRBV27
clone_size: .
cdr3_length: 17
j_call: TRBJ2-3
d_call: .
cdr3_aa: CTSSILGGLAEGDTQYF
cdr3_nt: TGTACCAGCAGTATCTTGGGCGGGCTGGCGGAGGGAGATACGCAGTATTTT

v_call: TRBV19
clone_size: .
cdr3_length: 13
j_call: TRBJ1-4
d_call: .
cdr3_aa: CASSIVQGEKLFF
cdr3_nt: TGTGCCAGTAGTATCGTCCAGGGTGAAAAACTGTTTTTT

v_call: TRBV6-5
clone_size: few
cdr3_length: 14
j_call: TRBJ2-1
d_call: TRBD2
cdr3_aa: CASSSPGLAVKQFF
cdr3_nt: TGTGCCAGCAGCTCCCCCGGACTAGCGGTAAAGCAGTTCTTC

v_call: TRBV5-1
clone_size: .
cdr3_length: 12
j_call: TRBJ1-1
d_call: .
cdr3_aa: CASSFRRDEAFF
cdr3_nt: TGCGCCAGCAGCTTCCGACGGGATGAAGCTTTCTTT

v_call: TRBV3-1
clone_size: few
cdr3_length: 16
j_call: TRBJ2-1
d_call: .
cdr3_aa: CASSQRSQRALNEQFF
cdr3_nt: TGTGCCAGCAGCCAACGGTCCCAAAGGGCCCTCAATGAGCAGTTCTTC

v_call: TRBV28
clone_size: once
cdr3_length: 16
j_call: TRBJ2-1
d_call: TRBD2
cdr3_aa: CASSSRASGRANEQFF
cdr3_nt: TGTGCCAGCAGCTCTCGGGCCAGCGGGAGGGCAAATGAGCAGTTCTTC

v_call: TRBV20-1
clone_size: .
cdr3_length: 12
j_call: TRBJ1-1
d_call: .
cdr3_aa: CSADTGYTEAFF
cdr3_nt: TGCAGTGCTGACACGGGGTACACTGAAGCTTTCTTT

v_call: TRBV20-1
clone_size: .
cdr3_length: 16
j_call: TRBJ2-1
d_call: TRBD2
cdr3_aa: CSAREGSGILYNEQFF
cdr3_nt: TGCAGTGCTAGAGAGGGGAGCGGGATCCTGTACAATGAGCAGTTCTTC

v_call: TRBV29-1
clone_size: many
cdr3_length: 14
j_call: TRBJ2-3
d_call: .
cdr3_aa: CSAKVQESTDTQYF
cdr3_nt: TGCAGCGCCAAAGTCCAGGAAAGCACAGATACGCAGTATTTT

v_call: TRBV7-3
clone_size: many
cdr3_length: 13
j_call: TRBJ2-1
d_call: .
cdr3_aa: CASSLTSYNEQFF
cdr3_nt: TGTGCCAGCAGCTTAACCTCCTACAATGAGCAGTTCTTC

v_call: TRBV7-2
clone_size: once
cdr3_length: 13
j_call: TRBJ2-3
d_call: .
cdr3_aa: CASLRTGTDTQYF
cdr3_nt: TGTGCCAGCCTGAGGACGGGCACAGATACGCAGTATTTT

v_call: TRBV28
clone_size: .
cdr3_length: 16
j_call: TRBJ2-4
d_call: TRBD1
cdr3_aa: CASSRGTALAKNIQYF
cdr3_nt: TGTGCCAGCAGCCGTGGGACAGCCCTAGCCAAAAACATTCAGTACTTC

v_call: TRBV27
clone_size: few
cdr3_length: 18
j_call: TRBJ2-5
d_call: TRBD1
cdr3_aa: CASRVGTGDPFWQETQYF
cdr3_nt: TGTGCCAGCAGAGTAGGGACAGGGGATCCATTCTGGCAAGAGACCCAGTACTTC

v_call: TRBV5-1
clone_size: few
cdr3_length: 18
j_call: TRBJ2-7
d_call: TRBD2
cdr3_aa: CASSLLLAGEYGSYEQYF
cdr3_nt: TGCGCCAGCAGCTTGTTGCTAGCGGGAGAATACGGCTCCTACGAGCAGTACTTC

v_call: TRBV20-1
clone_size: .
cdr3_length: 14
j_call: TRBJ2-7
d_call: .
cdr3_aa: CSAYRTVMTYEQYF
cdr3_nt: TGCAGTGCCTATAGGACGGTGATGACCTACGAGCAGTACTTC

v_call: TRBV9
clone_size: .
cdr3_length: 15
j_call: TRBJ2-3
d_call: TRBD2
cdr3_aa: CASSVSGRTTDTQYF
cdr3_nt: TGTGCCAGCAGCGTTTCCGGGAGGACCACAGATACGCAGTATTTT

v_call: TRBV7-2
clone_size: few
cdr3_length: 16
j_call: TRBJ2-1
d_call: .
cdr3_aa: CASSWAGPSSYNEQFF
cdr3_nt: TGTGCCAGCAGCTGGGCCGGGCCTAGCTCCTACAATGAGCAGTTCTTC

v_call: TRBV2
clone_size: few
cdr3_length: 15
j_call: TRBJ2-1
d_call: .
cdr3_aa: CASSETDSSYNEQFF
cdr3_nt: TGTGCCAGCAGTGAGACGGACAGCTCCTACAATGAGCAGTTCTTC

v_call: TRBV2
clone_size: few
cdr3_length: 14
j_call: TRBJ1-2
d_call: TRBD1
cdr3_aa: CASSETDRGRGYTF
cdr3_nt: TGTGCCAGCAGTGAAACGGACAGGGGGCGAGGCTACACCTTC

v_call: TRBV4-1
clone_size: few
cdr3_length: 17
j_call: TRBJ2-3
d_call: TRBD2
cdr3_aa: CASSQDMAGGEADTQYF
cdr3_nt: TGCGCCAGCAGCCAAGATATGGCGGGGGGTGAGGCAGATACGCAGTATTTT

v_call: TRBV27
clone_size: few
cdr3_length: 14
j_call: TRBJ1-6
d_call: .
cdr3_aa: CASSFYGSGSPLHF
cdr3_nt: TGTGCCAGCAGTTTCTATGGGAGTGGATCACCCCTCCACTTT

v_call: TRBV4-2
clone_size: few
cdr3_length: 20
j_call: TRBJ2-7
d_call: TRBD2
cdr3_aa: CASSLRSGAGGTDVPYEQYF
cdr3_nt: TGTGCCAGCAGCCTGAGAAGCGGAGCGGGGGGTACCGACGTTCCCTACGAGCAGTACTTC

v_call: TRBV28
clone_size: .
cdr3_length: 13
j_call: TRBJ1-1
d_call: TRBD1
cdr3_aa: CASSADRAAEAFF
cdr3_nt: TGTGCCAGCAGTGCCGACAGGGCCGCTGAAGCTTTCTTT

v_call: TRBV29-1
clone_size: few
cdr3_length: 11
j_call: TRBJ1-2
d_call: .
cdr3_aa: CSVYSNYGYTF
cdr3_nt: TGCAGCGTCTATTCTAACTATGGCTACACCTTC

v_call: TRBV29-1
clone_size: many
cdr3_length: 11
j_call: TRBJ2-1
d_call: .
cdr3_aa: CSVWSYNEQFF
cdr3_nt: TGCAGCGTTTGGTCCTACAATGAGCAGTTCTTC

v_call: TRBV28
clone_size: many
cdr3_length: 12
j_call: TRBJ2-3
d_call: .
cdr3_aa: CASSFGSDTQYF
cdr3_nt: TGTGCCAGCAGTTTCGGGTCAGATACGCAGTATTTT

v_call: TRBV9
clone_size: .
cdr3_length: 16
j_call: TRBJ2-5
d_call: .
cdr3_aa: CASSYGETVLQETQYF
cdr3_nt: TGTGCCAGCAGCTATGGGGAGACAGTTTTACAAGAGACCCAGTACTTC